The rows below give T cell receptor beta chains drawn from one sample of a study of T cell repertoires in cytomegalovirus infection. These receptors' targets are unknown. TCRdb passed the reads through MiXCR, listing each CDR3 protein once. The profile shows around 100,000 distinct CDR3 sequences, 35% to 50% of them singletons. The source was CD8+ T cells from cultured PBMCs, collected from culture after CMV antigen stimulation. The receptors shown here come from a human donor in good health (CMV status not recorded). Some clones in this sample may be carry-over from other donors' samples. CDR3s include the opening cysteine and the closing phenylalanine or tryptophan. A D gene is named only where the DNA matches it firmly. Rows may omit the clone size; those that give it use once, few, many or a size class.

CASSMRSGDTQYF | TGTGCCAGTAGTATGAGGAGCGGAGATACGCAGTATTTT | NA | NA | TRBJ2-3 | TRBV19
CASSPLGTGSGYTF | TGTGCCAGCAGCCCGCTGGGGACAGGGAGTGGCTACACCTTC | TRBD1 | NA | TRBJ1-2 | TRBV7-9
CASSLGQLQPQHF | TGTGCCAGCAGTTTAGGACAACTACAGCCCCAGCATTTT | NA | NA | TRBJ1-5 | TRBV27
CASSQEGNVVYQPQHF | TGCGCCAGCAGCCAAGAGGGGAATGTGGTGTATCAGCCCCAGCATTTT | NA | NA | TRBJ1-5 | TRBV4-1
CASSRDISEQYF | TGTGCCAGCAGCCGAGACATTAGCGAGCAGTACTTC | NA | few | TRBJ2-7 | TRBV5-4
CSVDGTGEYQETQYF | TGCAGCGTTGACGGGACAGGGGAGTACCAAGAGACCCAGTACTTC | TRBD1 | NA | TRBJ2-5 | TRBV29-1
CASSLSDRGQGYTF | TGTGCCAGCAGTTTATCGGACAGGGGGCAAGGCTACACCTTC | TRBD1 | NA | TRBJ1-2 | TRBV27
CASSEARDRWYNEQFF | TGTGCCAGCAGTGAAGCCCGGGACAGATGGTACAATGAGCAGTTCTTC | TRBD1 | NA | TRBJ2-1 | TRBV6-1
CASSPTAGALGGELFF | TGTGCCAGCAGCCCCACAGCGGGGGCCTTGGGCGGGGAGCTGTTTTTT | TRBD2 | NA | TRBJ2-2 | TRBV13
CASAVGDTGYGYTF | TGTGCCAGCGCTGTGGGGGACACAGGTTATGGCTACACCTTC | NA | many | TRBJ1-2 | TRBV6-1
CASRLAGAPTDTQYF | TGTGCCAGCCGACTAGCGGGGGCCCCCACAGATACGCAGTATTTT | TRBD2 | NA | TRBJ2-3 | TRBV27
CASSFPPGQLQETQYF | TGTGCCAGCAGCTTCCCCCCGGGACAGCTCCAAGAGACCCAGTACTTC | TRBD1 | many | TRBJ2-5 | TRBV7-6
CATSGQVADTQYF | TGTGCCACCAGCGGACAGGTGGCAGATACGCAGTATTTT | TRBD1 | NA | TRBJ2-3 | TRBV15
CASSTGTAYEQYF | TGTGCCAGCTCGACCGGGACGGCCTACGAGCAGTACTTC | NA | many | TRBJ2-7 | TRBV5-6
CASSPGTGSIYEQYF | TGTGCCAGCAGTCCTGGGACAGGGAGTATATACGAGCAGTACTTC | TRBD1 | few | TRBJ2-7 | TRBV27
CSARGPLAGGPETQYF | TGCAGTGCTAGAGGCCCCCTAGCGGGGGGGCCAGAGACCCAGTACTTC | TRBD2 | NA | TRBJ2-5 | TRBV20-1
CASSLGLSYNEQFF | TGTGCCAGCAGCTTAGGACTTTCCTACAATGAGCAGTTCTTC | NA | few | TRBJ2-1 | TRBV7-4
CASSSTGTGGSPLHF | TGTGCCAGCAGTTCTACCGGGACAGGGGGATCACCCCTCCACTTT | TRBD1 | many | TRBJ1-6 | TRBV27
CATRYIQGAIDSNTEAFF | TGTGCCACCCGATATATACAGGGGGCCATAGACTCGAACACTGAAGCTTTCTTT | TRBD1 | many | TRBJ1-1 | TRBV6-6
CASGTGLDEQYF | TGTGCCAGCGGGACAGGGCTGGACGAGCAGTACTTC | TRBD1 | once | TRBJ2-7 | TRBV2
CASSLEWTSGPSADTQYF | TGTGCCAGCAGCTTAGAGTGGACCAGCGGCCCTAGCGCAGATACGCAGTATTTT | NA | once | TRBJ2-3 | TRBV7-9
CASSLLSPELFF | TGTGCCAGCAGCTTGTTGAGCCCGGAGCTGTTCTTC | NA | NA | TRBJ2-1 | TRBV7-6
CASSSRGRNEQFF | TGTGCCAGCAGTTCCAGGGGGCGCAATGAGCAGTTCTTC | TRBD1 | NA | TRBJ2-1 | TRBV12-3/TRBV12-4
CASRFSGGPYNEQFF | TGTGCCAGCAGATTCTCTGGGGGACCCTACAATGAGCAGTTCTTC | NA | NA | TRBJ2-1 | TRBV2
CASSPLQATGPGNTIYF | TGTGCCAGCAGTCCGCTTCAGGCCACAGGTCCTGGAAACACCATATATTTT | NA | NA | TRBJ1-3 | TRBV28
CASSEARGLSSYEQYF | TGTGCCAGCAGTGAAGCGCGTGGGTTAAGCTCCTACGAGCAGTACTTC | NA | NA | TRBJ2-7 | TRBV2
CSARPTGDYEQYF | TGCAGTGCTAGGCCTACAGGGGACTACGAGCAGTACTTC | TRBD1 | NA | TRBJ2-7 | TRBV20-1
CASGGEDTEAFF | TGTGCCAGCGGGGGGGAGGACACTGAAGCTTTCTTT | NA | NA | TRBJ1-1 | TRBV7-9
CASFAPGTPFSGANVLTF | TGTGCCAGCTTTGCGCCCGGGACACCCTTCTCTGGGGCCAACGTCCTGACTTTC | NA | many | TRBJ2-6 | TRBV12-3/TRBV12-4
CASSVEGQGLADTQYF | TGTGCCAGCAGCGTGGAGGGACAGGGGTTGGCAGATACGCAGTATTTT | TRBD1 | many | TRBJ2-3 | TRBV9
CASSLRVGGRAKNIQYF | TGTGCCAGCAGTTTACGAGTGGGGGGGAGAGCCAAAAACATTCAGTACTTC | TRBD2 | NA | TRBJ2-4 | TRBV12-3/TRBV12-4
CASSQDGTSVTTGELFF | TGTGCCAGCAGCCAAGACGGGACTAGCGTTACGACCGGGGAGCTGTTTTTT | TRBD2 | NA | TRBJ2-2 | TRBV4-2
CASSLVSSYNEQFF | TGTGCCAGCAGCCTTGTGAGCTCCTACAATGAGCAGTTCTTC | NA | NA | TRBJ2-1 | TRBV28
CSASAGTGDPYEQYF | TGCAGTGCTAGTGCGGGCACGGGGGACCCCTACGAGCAGTACTTC | NA | NA | TRBJ2-7 | TRBV20-1
CASSHPDGEETQYF | TGTGCCAGCAGTCACCCCGATGGGGAAGAGACCCAGTACTTC | NA | NA | TRBJ2-5 | TRBV12-3/TRBV12-4
CASSQGRTGPNGYTF | TGCGCCAGCAGCCAAGGCCGGACAGGGCCAAATGGCTACACCTTC | TRBD1 | medium-sized | TRBJ1-2 | TRBV4-1
CSASPQGGPDTEAFF | TGCAGTGCTAGTCCCCAGGGGGGGCCGGACACTGAAGCTTTCTTT | TRBD1 | NA | TRBJ1-1 | TRBV20-1
CASSSPGGYTF | TGTGCCAGCAGCTCCCCCGGTGGCTACACCTTC | NA | few | TRBJ1-2 | TRBV7-2
CASTPLAGGTDTQYF | TGTGCCAGCACTCCACTAGCGGGGGGCACAGATACGCAGTATTTT | TRBD2 | NA | TRBJ2-3 | TRBV6-5
CASSEARDRDYEQYF | TGTGCCAGCAGTGAAGCTCGCGACAGGGACTACGAGCAGTACTTC | TRBD1 | once | TRBJ2-7 | TRBV6-1
CATSRDLNTDTQYF | TGTGCCACCAGCAGAGATTTAAACACAGATACGCAGTATTTT | NA | few | TRBJ2-3 | TRBV15
CASTDTGELFF | TGTGCCAGCACCGACACCGGGGAGCTGTTTTTT | NA | few | TRBJ2-2 | TRBV12-3/TRBV12-4
CASSYSSPKGTGANVLTF | TGTGCCAGCAGTTACTCAAGTCCGAAGGGGACTGGGGCCAACGTCCTGACTTTC | NA | many | TRBJ2-6 | TRBV6-5
CASRQGASTYEQYF | TGTGCCAGCAGGCAGGGGGCCTCGACCTACGAGCAGTACTTC | TRBD1 | NA | TRBJ2-7 | TRBV27
CATRRGAYEKLFF | TGTGCCACCCGTCGGGGGGCCTATGAAAAACTGTTTTTT | NA | few | TRBJ1-4 | TRBV12-3/TRBV12-4
CASSSPTSVSYEQYF | TGTGCCAGCAGCTCTCCGACTAGCGTCTCCTACGAGCAGTACTTC | TRBD2 | NA | TRBJ2-7 | TRBV7-4
CASSPFRDRGFLGELFF | TGTGCCAGTAGTCCGTTCCGGGACAGGGGATTCCTCGGGGAGCTGTTTTTT | TRBD1 | NA | TRBJ2-2 | TRBV19
CASSEALGLSKNIQYF | TGTGCCAGCAGTGAAGCGCTAGGGTTGTCAAAAAACATTCAGTACTTC | NA | few | TRBJ2-4 | TRBV2
CASSYGQGGSYEQYF | TGCGCCAGCAGCTACGGACAGGGTGGCTCCTACGAGCAGTACTTC | TRBD1 | NA | TRBJ2-7 | TRBV4-3
CASSLEPTYEQYF | TGCGCCAGCAGCTTGGAGCCAACCTACGAGCAGTACTTC | NA | NA | TRBJ2-7 | TRBV5-1
CASGLGLGVAYEQYF | TGTGCTAGTGGTTTGGGGCTGGGGGTCGCCTACGAGCAGTACTTC | NA | NA | TRBJ2-7 | TRBV12-5
CASSQGGLNEQFF | TGTGCCAGCAGCCAGGGGGGCCTCAATGAGCAGTTCTTC | NA | many | TRBJ2-1 | TRBV7-9
CSATGPTSGSTDTQYF | TGCAGTGCGACCGGCCCCACTAGCGGGAGTACAGATACGCAGTATTTT | TRBD2 | once | TRBJ2-3 | TRBV20-1
CASSYLVGYTEAFF | TGTGCCAGCAGTTATCTGGTAGGGTACACTGAAGCTTTCTTT | NA | NA | TRBJ1-1 | TRBV6-5
CASSFALGLTDTQYF | TGTGCCAGCAGTTTCGCCCTGGGACTAACAGATACGCAGTATTTT | TRBD2 | NA | TRBJ2-3 | TRBV27
CASSFRDRGFDEQYF | TGTGCCAGCAGCTTCCGGGACAGGGGGTTCGACGAGCAGTACTTC | TRBD1 | few | TRBJ2-7 | TRBV7-6
CASSLAGTVETQYF | TGTGCCAGCAGCCTGGCGGGGACCGTAGAGACCCAGTACTTC | NA | many | TRBJ2-5 | TRBV7-2
CASSYPRDRGNTGELFF | TGTGCCAGCAGTTACCCCCGGGACAGGGGGAACACCGGGGAGCTGTTTTTT | TRBD1 | NA | TRBJ2-2 | TRBV6-5
CASSPLTTPYEQYF | TGTGCCAGCAGCCCGCTGACTACACCCTACGAGCAGTACTTC | NA | many | TRBJ2-7 | TRBV7-8